Each of the 10 T cell receptor beta chains below was sequenced from the same sample in a study of graft-versus-host responses after intestinal transplantation. Sequencing used immunoSEQ multiplex PCR; TCRdb keeps in-frame clones, though not all of them. Of about 19,000 clones listed, about 80% are singletons. The specimen was PBMCs, collected 14 days after transplant. Receptor source: a human patient who received an intestinal transplant, so some T cells may come from the graft donor.

The chain is built from TRBV11-2 and TRBJ1-1; no reliable D call. From germline, CDR1 is SGHAT and CDR2 FQNNGV. Trimming took 5 bases from V and 4 from J, leaving 8 bases between them. This CDR3 is built from 12 residues. The CDR3 is CASSAFPTEAFF. In nucleotides, the CDR3 is TGTGCCAGCAGCGCCTTTCCCACTGAAGCTTTCTTT.

Only one count was recorded for this clone. This sequence joins TRBV29-1 and TRBJ2-7; the D is unclear. This CDR3 region has 11 residues. CDR1 and CDR2 (germline): SQVTM, ANQGSEA. Trimming removed 4 bases from V and 6 bases from J, with 10 bases in between. This chain's CDR3 is CSVVQALEQYF. The CDR3 DNA reads TGCAGCGTTGTTCAGGCCCTCGAGCAGTACTTC.

J is TRBJ2-2 and V is TRBV19; 7 nucleotides agree with TRBD1. J gave up 4 bases and V 8 bases, and 13 bases lay outside the gene matches. The CDR3 runs 16 residues. CDR1 is LNHDA, CDR2 SQIVND, per germline (reference sequence). The CDR3 is CASRFVRAGGTGELFF. CDR3 coding DNA: TGTGCCAGTCGGTTCGTACGGGCAGGGGGCACCGGGGAGCTGTTTTTT.

V usage is TRBV4-2 and J usage is TRBJ2-3, with 7 nucleotides matching TRBD2. Germline V gene sequence: CDR1 LGHNA, CDR2 YNFKEQ. Trimming cost V 1 base and J 2 bases; bases outside gene matches: 3. The CDR3 extends over 15 amino acids. CDR3 DNA sequence: TGTGCCAGCAGCCAAGGCGCGGGGGACACAGATACGCAGTATTTT. This gives the protein CASSQGAGDTDTQYF.

The chain recombines TRBV2 with TRBJ2-2, with D uncertain. Trimming shortened V by 7 bases and J by 0 bases, and 6 bases separated the two germline ends. The CDR3 spans 13 residues. The V gene's germline CDR1 is SNHLY and CDR2 FYNNEI. The CDR3 DNA reads TGTGCCAGCACCAAGGCGAACACCGGGGAGCTGTTTTTT. Protein product: CASTKANTGELFF.

The chain links TRBV6-5 to TRBJ1-1; 9 nucleotides agree with TRBD1. The CDR3 is 15 residues long. Germline lookup yields CDR1 MNHEY and CDR2 SVGAGI. With 1 base clipped from V and 2 bases from J, the junction kept 2 bases outside the gene matches. The CDR3 DNA is TGTGCCAGCAGTTACTGGGACAGGGCCAACACTGAAGCTTTCTTT. Translation gives CASSYWDRANTEAFF.

Of note for this clone: Additional DNA sequences in this sample encode the identical CDR3. V and J are TRBV19 and TRBJ1-5; D ambiguous. Germline V gene lookup returns CDR1 LNHDA and CDR2 SQIVND (reference sequence). The germline V and J ends were trimmed by 2 bases and 6 bases, with 14 bases remaining between them. The CDR3 is 15 residues long. The CDR3 region is CASSIRTGAVQPQHF. The CDR3 nucleotides are TGTGCCAGTAGTATAAGGACGGGTGCGGTTCAGCCCCAGCATTTT. Looking up the rest from reference TRBV19 and TRBJ1-5 gives the full variable domain: DGGITQSPKYLFRKEGQNVTLSCEQNLNHDAMYWYRQDPGQGLRLIYYSQIVNDFQKGDIAEGYSVSREKKESFPLTVTSAQKNPTAFYLCASSIRTGAVQPQHFGDGTRLSIL.

The chain links TRBV6-5 to TRBJ1-1; a possible D gene is TRBD1 (6 bases). The CDR3 runs to 13 residues. V shed 5 bases and J shed 4 bases, with 11 bases lying between them. From germline, CDR1 is MNHEY and CDR2 SVGAGI. In DNA form, the CDR3 reads TGTGCCAGCAGTACAGGGATGGGCACTGAAGCTTTCTTT. It is translated as CASSTGMGTEAFF.

This clone was seen a handful of times. At one end, the junction sequence differs from germline, possibly due to a read error. The V gene is TRBV5-1, the J gene TRBJ2-3; 14 bases are shared with TRBD2. Germline CDR1 and CDR2: SGHRS and YFSETQ. CDR3 length equals 19 residues. The CDR3 loop reads CASTLVPGLAGAPPDTQYF. The CDR3 nucleotides read TGCGCCAGCACCTTGGTTCCGGGACTAGCGGGGGCCCCACCAGATACGCAGTATTTT.

The rearrangement uses TRBV11-3 and TRBJ2-2, with D possibly matching TRBD2 (5 bases). CDR3 length equals 14 residues. CDR1 is SGHNT, CDR2 YENEEA, per germline. Trimming removed 7 bases from V and 7 bases from J, with 16 bases in between. The CDR3 DNA follows: TGTGCCAGCACACGGGATAGCGTCGGCGGGGAGCTGTTTTTT. Amino acid sequence: CASTRDSVGGELFF.